A selection of T cell receptor beta chains follows, all from one sample in a study of cytomegalovirus exposure and HLA in healthy donors. The data were produced by immunoSEQ multiplex PCR, yet TCRdb's version contains in-frame clones alone and is incomplete. The sample includes about 220,000 clones, around four fifths of them seen just once. The sequenced sample was PBMCs. The receptors were sampled from a boy aged 2 to 10 in good health and CMV-seronegative. Each CDR3 is given with its conserved first and last residue. D genes are given only for firm matches. Some rows mark clone size as missing; the rest say once, few, many or name a class of expanded clone.

j_call d_call clone_size v_call cdr3_nt cdr3_aa
TRBJ2-7 TRBD1 . TRBV2 TGTGCCAGCACTCGAACAGGGGCCATTCCCTACGAGCAGTACTTC CASTRTGAIPYEQYF
TRBJ1-2 TRBD1 few TRBV2 TGTGCCAAAAAGGACAGGGGGCTCTTTGGCTACACCTTC CAKKDRGLFGYTF
TRBJ1-1 . few TRBV2 TGTGCCAGCAGGGGACTTGGTGGAGCTTTCTTT CASRGLGGAFF
TRBJ1-4 . few TRBV6-6 TGTGCCAGCAGTTATGACAGCGGGGATGAAAAACTGTTTTTT CASSYDSGDEKLFF
TRBJ2-3 TRBD2 . TRBV28 TGTGCCAGCAGTCCTTCTCGACTAGCGGGAGGGGATACGCAGTATTTT CASSPSRLAGGDTQYF
TRBJ2-7 TRBD1 . TRBV7-2 TGTGCCAGCAGCCCAGACAGGGAAGGCGAGCAGTACTTC CASSPDREGEQYF
TRBJ2-1 TRBD2 . TRBV5-1 TGCGCCAGCAGCTCGACTAGCGGGATAGACTACAATGAGCAGTTCTTC CASSSTSGIDYNEQFF
TRBJ1-1 . . TRBV11-2 TGTGCCAGCAGCTTAGATGCCGGGGGAGACACTGAAGCTTTCTTT CASSLDAGGDTEAFF
TRBJ2-5 TRBD2 . TRBV6-1 TGTGCCAGCAGTCTAGCGGGAGGGAGGGAGACCCAGTACTTC CASSLAGGRETQYF
TRBJ2-5 . . TRBV13 TGTGCCAGCAGCTCGGACAGATCCAGGCGAGAGACCCAGTACTTC CASSSDRSRRETQYF
TRBJ2-5 TRBD1 . TRBV6-5 TGTGCCAGCAGTTCCGGGACAGGGAGCGAGACCCAGTACTTC CASSSGTGSETQYF
TRBJ2-7 . few TRBV6-6 TGTGCCAGCAGCTCGGGACTCCCGAGCTCCTACGAGCAGTACTTC CASSSGLPSSYEQYF
TRBJ2-1 TRBD1 . TRBV5-1 TGCGCCAGCAGCCGAGGACAGGGAGGTTACAATGAGCAGTTCTTC CASSRGQGGYNEQFF
TRBJ2-3 . . TRBV12-2 TGTGCAAGTCGCTCCGAGGGTGCAGATACGCAGTATTTT CASRSEGADTQYF
TRBJ1-2 . . TRBV12-5 TGTGCTAGTGGTTTGGGTAGACAGGCTAACTATGGCTACACCTTC CASGLGRQANYGYTF
TRBJ2-7 TRBD1 . TRBV6-1 TGTGCCAGCAATATCGACAGGGGGACTTCCTACGAGCAGTACTTC CASNIDRGTSYEQYF
TRBJ1-2 . . TRBV6-6 TGTGCCAGCAGTAGGACAGTCTACTATGGCTACACCTTC CASSRTVYYGYTF
TRBJ1-6 TRBD1 . TRBV18 TGTGCCAGCTCAGGGACAGGGGGCCGGGATTCACCCCTCCACTTT CASSGTGGRDSPLHF
TRBJ2-1 TRBD2 . TRBV5-4 TGTGCCAGCAGCGGGTTAGCGGGATGGGATGAGCAGTTCTTC CASSGLAGWDEQFF
TRBJ1-2 . . TRBV6-1 TGTGCCAGCAGCTCGGGGGGGTCGGGGTATGGCTACACCTTC CASSSGGSGYGYTF
TRBJ2-7 TRBD1 . TRBV30 TGTGCCTGGAGTGCCGGGACAGGGGCCTTATACGAGCAGTACTTC CAWSAGTGALYEQYF
TRBJ2-3 . . TRBV11-2 TGTGCCAGCAGCTGGGGAGACATTAGCACAGATACGCAGTATTTT CASSWGDISTDTQYF
TRBJ2-7 TRBD1 . TRBV7-8 TGTGCCAGCAGCTCCGGGACAGGGAAATCCTACGAGCAGTACTTC CASSSGTGKSYEQYF
TRBJ1-1 TRBD1 . TRBV28 TGTGCCAGCAGTTACAGGGGGCCTTTGAGGGGTGAAGCTTTCTTT CASSYRGPLRGEAFF
TRBJ2-5 . . TRBV5-1 TGCGCCAGCAGTTACCCGGTCGGGACTTACAGCCAAGAGACCCAGTACTTC CASSYPVGTYSQETQYF
TRBJ1-1 TRBD1 once TRBV9 TGTGCCAGCGGGACAGGGCCCGGGACTGAAGCTTTCTTT CASGTGPGTEAFF
TRBJ1-2 . . TRBV9 TGTGCCAGCAGCGGTCAGGGGAATGGCTACACCTTC CASSGQGNGYTF
TRBJ1-3 . . TRBV14 TGTGCCAGCAAGAGTGGGCAGGGTTTCTCTGGAAACACCATATATTTT CASKSGQGFSGNTIYF
TRBJ2-2 TRBD2 . TRBV9 TGTGCCAGCAACTCCGGGAGGGAGGCGAACACCGGGGAGCTGTTTTTT CASNSGREANTGELFF
TRBJ2-4 TRBD1 . TRBV5-4 TGTGCCAGCAGCCGTAAATACGGACAGGCCCAAAACATTCAGTACTTC CASSRKYGQAQNIQYF
TRBJ2-2 TRBD1 few TRBV2 TGTGCCAGCAGTGAAGTGGGGACAGGGAATACCGGGGAGCTGTTTTTT CASSEVGTGNTGELFF
TRBJ1-3 TRBD1 . TRBV18 TGTGCCAGCTCACCGGTACAGGGGGCAAGTGGAAACACCATATATTTT CASSPVQGASGNTIYF
TRBJ1-5 . . TRBV12-5 TGTGCTAGTGGTTTGGGGCCCGGGGTGCAGCCCCAGCATTTT CASGLGPGVQPQHF
TRBJ2-3 . . TRBV4-2 TGTGCCAGCAGCCAAGAAATAAGGACAGCTGTAACAGATACGCAGTATTTT CASSQEIRTAVTDTQYF
TRBJ2-3 . . TRBV6-1 TGTGCCAGCAATCTACAGGTGAATACGCAGTATTTT CASNLQVNTQYF
TRBJ2-5 TRBD2 . TRBV12-5 TGTGCTAGTGGTTCCCTCTCACTAGCGGTGTACCAAGAGACCCAGTACTTC CASGSLSLAVYQETQYF
TRBJ2-7 TRBD2 once TRBV5-6 TGTGCCAGCAGCTTGGGGGCTAGCGGGACCTACGAGCAGTACTTC CASSLGASGTYEQYF